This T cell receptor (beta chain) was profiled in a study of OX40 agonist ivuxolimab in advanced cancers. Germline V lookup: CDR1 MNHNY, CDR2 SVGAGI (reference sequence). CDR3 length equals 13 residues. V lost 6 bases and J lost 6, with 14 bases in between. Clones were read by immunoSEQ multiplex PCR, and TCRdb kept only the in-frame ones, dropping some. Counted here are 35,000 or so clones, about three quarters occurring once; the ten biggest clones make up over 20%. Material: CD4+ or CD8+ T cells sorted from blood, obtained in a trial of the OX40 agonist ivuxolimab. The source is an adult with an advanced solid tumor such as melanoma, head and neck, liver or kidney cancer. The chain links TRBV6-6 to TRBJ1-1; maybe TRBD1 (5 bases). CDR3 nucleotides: TGTGCCAGCAGGGGGGATTTGGGCGCTGAAGCTTTCTTT. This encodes CASRGDLGAEAFF.